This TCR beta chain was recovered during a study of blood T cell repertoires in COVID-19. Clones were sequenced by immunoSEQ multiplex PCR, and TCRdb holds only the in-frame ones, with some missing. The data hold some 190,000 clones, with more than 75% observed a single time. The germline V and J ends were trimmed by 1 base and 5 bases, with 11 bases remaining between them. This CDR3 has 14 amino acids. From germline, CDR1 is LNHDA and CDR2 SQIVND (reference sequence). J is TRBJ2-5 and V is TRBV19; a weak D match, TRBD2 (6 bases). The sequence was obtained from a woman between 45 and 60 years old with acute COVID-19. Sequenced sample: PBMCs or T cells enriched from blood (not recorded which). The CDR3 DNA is TGTGCCAGTAGTATAGGTAGCGGCCTGGAGACCCAGTACTTC. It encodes CASSIGSGLETQYF.